The 14 T cell receptor beta chains below were found in one sample sequenced in a study of shared clonotypes between healthy human individuals. Clones were sequenced by immunoSEQ multiplex PCR, and TCRdb holds only the in-frame ones, with some missing. This sample yields some 1,100,000 clones, of which more than 75% are seen a single time; more than 0.5% belongs to the top ten. The specimen was memory CD4+ T cells from PBMCs. Subset reported: CD45RA-negative fraction. The receptor source for this set is a man aged 18 to 30 in good health. Some clones in this sample may be carry-over from other donors' samples.

There are a few counts of this clone. This rearrangement joins TRBV9 to TRBJ2-7; 7 bases match TRBD1. With V trimmed by 4 bases and J by 0 bases, 4 bases remained unmatched. Per germline, CDR1 SGDLS and CDR2 YYNGEE. This CDR3 is built from 14 residues. The CDR3 bases are TGTGCCAGCAGCCTACAGGGGAGCTCCTACGAGCAGTACTTC. As protein: CASSLQGSSYEQYF.

This clone has a single count. The V call is TRBV18, the J call TRBJ2-5, with a weak D call TRBD2 (5 bases). CDR1 is KGHSH, CDR2 LQKENI, per germline. The CDR3 is 14 amino acids. V lost 2 bases and J lost 2, with 9 bases in between. DNA of the CDR3: TGTGCCAGCTCACCAACGGACTTACAAGAGACCCAGTACTTC. It specifies CASSPTDLQETQYF.

The J gene is TRBJ1-1, the V gene TRBV5-1; 10 nucleotides line up with TRBD1. Germline V gene lookup returns CDR1 SGHRS and CDR2 YFSETQ. CDR3 length: 14 amino acids. With 7 bases clipped from V and 3 bases from J, the junction kept 6 bases outside the gene matches. The CDR3 DNA follows: TGCGCCAGCGCAGGGGACAGGGGCGACACTGAAGCTTTCTTT. Translating it yields CASAGDRGDTEAFF.

Written as DNA, the CDR3 is TGCGCCAGCAGCTCCACCGGACCGACTGTTAATGAAAAACTGTTTTTT. Its translation is CASSSTGPTVNEKLFF. The chain has TRBV5-1 and TRBJ1-4; D ambiguous. CDR1 and CDR2 from the germline V gene are SGHRS and YFSETQ. CDR3 length: 16 amino acids. Between the trimmed V and J ends, which lost 3 bases and 4 bases, there was a span of 16 bases.

Details on this clone: At the DNA level, this CDR3 is encoded by other sequences in the same sample as well. The chain combines TRBV28 with TRBJ2-5, with D perhaps matching TRBD1 or TRBD2 (5 bases each). CDR3 size: 13 residues. V was cut by 3 bases and J by 2 bases, with 7 bases left in between. The germline gives CDR1 MDHEN, CDR2 SYDVKM. CDR3: CASSFGTQETQYF. The CDR3 DNA follows: TGTGCCAGCAGTTTTGGGACGCAAGAGACCCAGTACTTC.

This clone turned up a few times. V and J are TRBV2 and TRBJ2-2; TRBD2 is a possible D gene (5 bases). CDR3 length: 12 residues. Trimming removed 3 bases at V and 16 bases at J, with 15 bases between. The germline V gene has CDR1 SNHLY and CDR2 FYNNEI. DNA for the CDR3: TGTGCCAGCAGTGATCGAGGGCTTTCGCCGTTTTTT. Its translation: CASSDRGLSPFF.

About this clone: Other DNA sequences in the same sample also yield this CDR3. The gene calls are TRBV6-6 and TRBJ2-2; D gene uncertain. Trimming pared 6 bases from V and 0 bases from J, leaving 5 bases between. CDR1 and CDR2 from the germline V gene are MNHNY and SVGAGI (reference sequence). The CDR3 contains 13 residues. CDR3 residues: CASRSSNTGELFF. In DNA form, the CDR3 reads TGTGCCAGCAGATCATCGAACACCGGGGAGCTGTTTTTT.

The gene calls are TRBV2 and TRBJ2-1, with a possible D match to TRBD2 (6 bases). This CDR3 contains 13 residues. The V end lost 6 bases, the J end lost 13 bases, and 19 bases lay between the germline ends. In germline, CDR1 is SNHLY, CDR2 FYNNEI. The CDR3 loop is CASRPFAGGVQFF. CDR3 coding DNA: TGTGCCAGCAGACCCTTCGCCGGGGGAGTCCAGTTCTTC.

This clone came up a few times. The V call is TRBV6-5, the J call TRBJ1-5; the match to TRBD1 covers 8 bases. V was pared by 7 bases and J by 6 bases, with 8 bases of the junction left unmatched. This CDR3 contains 14 residues. CDR1 and CDR2 (germline): MNHEY, SVGAGI. For the CDR3, the DNA is TGTGCCAGCAATCCTACAGGGGGTGGTCAGCCCCAGCATTTT. Amino acids: CASNPTGGGQPQHF.

Comment on this clone: The identical CDR3 is also encoded by other nucleotide sequences in the sample. V and J are TRBV7-9 and TRBJ1-3; D unclear. CDR3 length: 14 residues. The germline CDR1 and CDR2 sequences are SEHNR and FQNEAQ (reference sequence). Between the trimmed V and J ends, which lost 0 bases and 0 bases, there was a span of 3 bases. This chain's CDR3 is CASSLALSGNTIYF. The CDR3 bases are TGTGCCAGCAGCTTAGCGCTCTCTGGAAACACCATATATTTT.

The rearrangement links TRBV4-1 to TRBJ2-5; possible D gene TRBD1, 6 bases. The CDR3 sequence is 14 residues long. V was trimmed by 6 bases and J by 2 bases, leaving 13 bases between them. Germline CDR1 and CDR2: MGHRA and YSYEKL. The CDR3 here is CASRGAGRQETQYF. The CDR3 coding sequence is TGCGCCAGCAGGGGGGCGGGTAGGCAAGAGACCCAGTACTTC.

This clone showed up just once. V usage is TRBV5-1 and J usage is TRBJ2-7; unclear D gene. The CDR3 consists of 15 residues. CDR1 SGHRS and CDR2 YFSETQ come from the germline V gene. V shed 3 bases and J shed 0 bases, with 13 bases lying between them. The DNA of the CDR3 is TGCGCCAGCAGCTCAGGCACAAGTTTCTCCTACGAGCAGTACTTC. It codes for CASSSGTSFSYEQYF.

CDR3 sequence: CASSIAGRTDTQYF. The CDR3 DNA reads TGTGCCAGCAGCATAGCGGGGCGCACAGATACGCAGTATTTT. The gene calls are TRBV7-3 and TRBJ2-3, with 8 bases matching TRBD2. The junction had 2 bases not matched to a gene; V was cut back by 5 bases and J by 1 base. CDR1 SGHTA and CDR2 FQGTGA come from the germline V gene. The CDR3 length is 14 residues.

Comments on this clone: Other DNA variants within this sample encode the same CDR3. V gene TRBV7-9 combines with J gene TRBJ2-1; D not certain. The CDR3 runs 11 residues. Trimming pared 3 bases from V and 6 bases from J, leaving 3 bases between. Germline values: CDR1 SEHNR, CDR2 FQNEAQ (reference sequence). This CDR3 reads CASSLGNEQFF. The CDR3 region has the DNA TGTGCCAGCAGCTTGGGCAATGAGCAGTTCTTC.